The entry that follows covers one T cell receptor beta chain sequence. This clonotype has a handful of counts. The target of this receptor is not known. Base qualities are missing; no much larger clone stands one base away. The source of the sample is a study of T cell repertoires in cytomegalovirus infection (dated by TCRdb to the late 2010s). In terms of the full investigation: Donor HLA type was relevant to the analysis, because carriage of CMV infection together with the matching HLA type was indicated by public TCR beta signatures. Findings and caveats that apply to the study as a whole: The ex vivo response was dominated by HLA-C-restricted CMV-specific TCR beta clonotypes, which also provided the single most frequent clonotype in two of eight donors. In both this cohort and an independent roughly 400-donor cohort, the cumulative frequency of public TCR beta family members distinguished carriers of CMV infection plus the relevant HLA type.

For sequencing, an Illumina HiSeq 1500 was employed. TCRdb reanalyzed the raw reads on its own, using fastp at Q25 for trimming and MiXCR for clone calling, and kept in-frame beta chains. Under each unique CDR3 protein, matching rows form one entry showing the most common genes and DNA. Here the sample has nearly 450,000 distinct CDR3 sequences; approximately 33% occur a single time. The ten largest make up roughly 15% of the sample. The CDR3 spans 15 residues, from the cysteine through the phenylalanine. The entry retains the CDR3 DNA only, 45 bases that are in frame from base 1. From the germline V gene, CDR1 is SGHTA and CDR2 is FQGNSA. V is reduced by 2 bases and J by 8 bases, leaving a spacing of 18 bases between them.

Sequences were obtained from PBMCs. The source is a human donor in good health (CMV status not recorded). Some clones in this sample may be carry-over from other donors' samples. The sequence links TRBV7-2 to TRBJ1-2; the D segment could be TRBD1, given 5 matching bases. The DNA sequence is as follows: TGTGCCAGCAGCTTATACGAAGGGACGCGACGGGGCTACACCTTC. Its protein product is CASSLYEGTRRGYTF.